This TCR beta chain is from a study of T cells after yellow fever vaccination. It was through 5'RACE template switching that TCR cDNA was made, with a universal primer site and UMIs added. TCRdb re-derived calls from the 5' RACE reads in MiXCR, one entry per CDR3 protein. The table records hundreds of thousands of distinct CDR3 sequences, about 12% of them present only once. With respect to this clonotype: Antigen unknown.

Whole-study findings and limits: Subsequent booster samples again held most clones from primary vaccination (nearly 98% CD4, nearly 90% CD8).

Looked up from germline, CDR1 is KGHSH and CDR2 is LQKENI. The V end was cut by 4 bases, the J end by 9 bases, with 12 bases between. CDR3 length: 13 residues. Sample: PBMCs, taken on the day of the yellow fever booster vaccination. This TCR was sampled from a man aged 25-40 years who received the YFV17D yellow fever vaccine. The rearrangement joins TRBV18 to TRBJ2-2; maybe TRBD2 (6 bases). CDR3 loop: CASSRGLNRELFF. The DNA for the CDR3 is TGTGCCAGCTCACGGGGACTGAATCGGGAGCTGTTTTTT.